This paragraph reports one T cell receptor beta chain. What it binds is unknown. These data originate in a study of T cell responses to AZD1222 COVID-19 vaccine. On the study more broadly: Second doses at about 4 or about 12 weeks were pooled. Overall study results and limits: Increases in Spike-specific TCR breadth and depth were seen after two AZD1222 doses. Just five to seven AZD1222 recipients tested seropositive at baseline. White British people made up most donors, females outnumbered males, and clonal diversity was possibly underestimated.

Trimming stripped 3 bases from V and 0 bases from J, with 3 bases between. This CDR3 is 12 amino acids long. CDR1 is GTSNPN, CDR2 SVGIG, per germline (reference sequence). Data came from immunoSEQ multiplex PCR; TCRdb stores just in-frame clones and leaves some out. This table holds approximately 70,000 clones, around 84% found once. This TCR was sampled from an adult in good health. Sequenced here: peripheral blood, sampled on day 0 of AZD1222 vaccination. This chain connects TRBV30 to TRBJ1-3; D remains unclear. In DNA form, the CDR3 reads TGTGCCTGGAGACCCTCTGGAAACACCATATATTTT. Amino acids: CAWRPSGNTIYF. Together with reference TRBV30 and TRBJ1-3, the CDR3 gives the full variable domain: SQTIHQWPATLVQPVGSPLSLECTVEGTSNPNLYWYRQAAGRGLQLLFYSVGIGQISSEVPQNLSASRPQDRQFILSSKKLLLSDSGFYLCAWRPSGNTIYFGEGSWLTVV.